These 12 T cell receptor beta chains share one sample of origin, sequenced in a study of T cells in women clearing cervical HPV infection. The method was immunoSEQ multiplex PCR; TCRdb's version includes in-frame clones alone and lacks a portion of them. The sample table includes tens of thousands of clones. Source material: blood buffy coat. The source is a woman aged 18-69 years with a cervical HPV16 infection that either progressed to CIN3+ or cleared (not recorded which).

For this clone: The read halts 3 residues ahead of the CDR3 end, with the missing end drawn from the germline J gene. The chain employs TRBV14 and TRBJ1-4; a possible D gene is TRBD1 (6 bases). Germline V CDR1 and CDR2: SGHDN, FVKESK. The V end lost 1 base, the J end lost 5 bases, and 14 bases lay between the germline ends. The CDR3 loop spans 16 amino acids. The CDR3 is CASSQVSGQLNEKLFF. The covered CDR3 bases are TGTGCCAGCAGCCAAGTCTCCGGACAGTTAAATGAAAAA.

For this clone: Read sequence stops 3 residues before the CDR3 end, and the germline J gene provides the missing end. The V call is TRBV19, the J call TRBJ2-1; 14 positions agree with TRBD2. Germline values: CDR1 LNHDA, CDR2 SQIVND (reference sequence). Trimming took 10 bases from V and 8 from J; bases not matched to a gene: 10. The CDR3 is made up of 15 amino acids. The CDR3 loop is CATTLGLAGGYEQFF. Partial CDR3 DNA: TGTGCCACCACCTTAGGACTAGCGGGAGGTTATGAG.

Details on this clone: Read data end 3 residues before the CDR3 end; the end is taken from the germline J gene. J is TRBJ1-2 and V is TRBV18; no clear D gene. The CDR3 is 16 residues long. Per germline, CDR1 KGHSH and CDR2 LQKENI. CDR3 DNA, as far as it was read: TGTGCCAGCTCACCATTCCCAGCGGGAGCGTCAGATACC. Residues: CASSPFPAGASDT. The entire CDR3 sequence reads CASSPFPAGASDTYTF.

To note about this clone: The read ends 3 residues before the CDR3 terminus; that terminus is restored from the germline J gene. The chain has TRBV18 and TRBJ1-2, with D uncertain. Germline V gene lookup returns CDR1 KGHSH and CDR2 LQKENI. V lost 3 bases, J lost 2 bases, and 13 bases lay in between. The CDR3 runs 15 residues. The CDR3 reads CASSPSAGENYGYTF. The sequenced part of the CDR3 DNA is TGTGCCAGCTCACCGTCAGCGGGAGAAAACTATGGC.

Note on this clone: The CDR3 extends 3 residues past the end of the read, so its final part is completed from the germline J gene. This chain connects TRBV5-1 to TRBJ2-3, with 7 bases identical to TRBD2. This CDR3 has 14 residues. Germline V gene sequence: CDR1 SGHRS, CDR2 YFSETQ. This CDR3 is CASSLERGDGAQYF. CDR3 bases read: TGCGCCAGCAGCTTGGAGCGGGGCGATGGAGCG.

About this clone itself: The CDR3 end is not reached by the read, which stops 3 residues before it; the germline J gene fills it in. This chain connects TRBV19 to TRBJ1-2, with D uncertain. The CDR3 is 14 residues long. In germline, CDR1 is LNHDA, CDR2 SQIVND (reference sequence). With 7 bases removed from V and 5 bases from J, the gap between germline ends came to 17 bases. CDR3: CASISRGARYGYTF. Incomplete CDR3 DNA: TGTGCCAGTATATCTCGGGGAGCGAGATATGGC.

Turning to this clone: The missing CDR3 end, 3 residues past where the read stops, is filled in from the germline J gene. Other DNA sequences of this sample code for an identical CDR3. This chain links TRBV18 with TRBJ2-1; TRBD2 matches 13 bases. The CDR3 sequence is 17 residues long. The junction had 5 bases not matched to a gene; V was cut back by 0 bases and J by 6 bases. Germline V lookup: CDR1 KGHSH, CDR2 LQKENI. The CDR3 DNA, read in part, is TGTGCCAGCTCACCACCTACTAGCGGGAGGGCCAGCAATGAG. Its translation is CASSPPTSGRASNE. The complete CDR3 protein is CASSPPTSGRASNEQFF.

Concerning this clone: The missing CDR3 end, 3 residues past where the read stops, is filled in from the germline J gene. The chain links TRBV28 to TRBJ2-5; TRBD2 matches at 11 bases. Germline CDR1 and CDR2: MDHEN and SYDVKM. This CDR3 is 14 amino acids long. The part of the CDR3 DNA that was read is TGTGCCAGCAGTTTAGGCACTAGCGGGGGTACC. It specifies CASSLGTSGGT. The whole CDR3 reads CASSLGTSGGTQYF.

A note on this clone: The sequence runs out 3 residues before the end of the CDR3; the remainder is reconstructed from the germline J gene. The chain carries TRBV18 and TRBJ1-2; 9 bases match TRBD1. The germline V gene has CDR1 KGHSH and CDR2 LQKENI. Unmatched junction bases numbered 8, after V lost 3 bases and J lost 3 bases. CDR3 length: 16 amino acids. The CDR3 bases that were read are TGTGCCAGCTCACCTAGGACAGGGGCGCAAGACTATGGC. Translation: CASSPRTGAQDYG. The whole CDR3 protein reads CASSPRTGAQDYGYTF.

As for this clone: The read falls 3 residues short of the CDR3 end, and the missing part is taken from the germline J gene. The gene calls are TRBV18 and TRBJ2-7, with 12 positions matching TRBD1. Germline V CDR1 and CDR2: KGHSH, LQKENI. Trimming at V came to 3 bases and at J to 0 bases, leaving 18 bases not matched to a gene. This CDR3 comprises 21 residues. The chain's CDR3 is CASSPSAAGDRGRRFSYEQYF. CDR3 DNA (partial): TGTGCCAGCTCACCTTCGGCCGCCGGGGACAGGGGGCGCCGCTTCTCCTACGAG.

A remark on this clone: The observed sequence ends 3 residues before the CDR3 terminus, with the missing tail filled in from the germline J gene. This chain uses TRBV7-9 with TRBJ2-3; 10 bases map to TRBD2. CDR1 and CDR2 (germline): SEHNR, FQNEAQ (reference sequence). CDR3 length: 14 residues. CDR3 loop: CASSFLAGDETQYF. Incomplete CDR3 DNA: TGTGCCAGCAGCTTTCTAGCGGGAGACGAGACG.

Points on this clone: The read is 3 residues too short to cover the CDR3 end, so that end is filled in from the germline J gene. This rearrangement joins TRBV20-1 to TRBJ1-6; a weak D match, TRBD1 (5 bases). The CDR3 contains 16 residues. V lost 7 bases to trimming and J lost 4 bases, with 20 bases between them. Germline loops: CDR1 DFQATT, CDR2 SNEGSKA (reference sequence). The CDR3 here is CSVPRAEGSYNSPLHF. Partial CDR3 DNA: TGCAGTGTCCCCAGGGCTGAGGGTAGTTATAATTCACCC.